The entry that follows covers one T cell receptor beta chain sequence. The antigen is undetermined. The entry originates in a study of T cells in tuberculosis. Study information: In South Africa, adults with active tuberculosis were compared with IGRA-negative and latently infected IGRA-positive adolescents. Blood was taken before or within 7 days of anti-tuberculosis therapy. Findings and limits, study-wide: GMM-specific TCRs were nearer to active tuberculosis alpha repertoires, suggesting expansion.

Measured with immunoSEQ multiplex PCR; TCRdb has only the in-frame clones, and not every one. The sample includes about 38,000 clones, around 94% of them seen just once. Germline assignment: CDR1 SGHRS and CDR2 YFSETQ. CDR3 length: 14 residues. V dropped 0 bases and J dropped 4 bases, with 10 bases sitting between them. As for time point: new active TB diagnosis, blood taken before or within 7 days of starting treatment. V usage is TRBV5-1 and J usage is TRBJ1-2; tentative D call: TRBD1 (5 bases). The sample here was PBMCs, taken at tuberculosis diagnosis. This TCR was sampled from an adult with tuberculosis. The chain's CDR3 is CASSLARGTYGYTF. The CDR3 bases are TGCGCCAGCAGCTTGGCCCGGGGGACCTATGGCTACACCTTC.